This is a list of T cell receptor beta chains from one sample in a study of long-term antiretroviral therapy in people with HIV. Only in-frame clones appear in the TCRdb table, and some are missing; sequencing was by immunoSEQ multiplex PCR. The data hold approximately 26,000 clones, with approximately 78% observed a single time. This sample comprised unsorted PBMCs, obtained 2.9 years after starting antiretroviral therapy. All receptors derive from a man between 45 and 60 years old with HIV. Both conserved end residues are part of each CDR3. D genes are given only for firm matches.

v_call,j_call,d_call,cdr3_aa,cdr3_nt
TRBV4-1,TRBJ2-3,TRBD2,CASSQEASGGPRDTQYF,TGCGCCAGCAGCCAAGAGGCTAGCGGGGGTCCGAGGGATACGCAGTATTTT
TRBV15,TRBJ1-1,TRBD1,CATSSGTGGTEAFF,TGTGCCACCAGCAGTGGGACAGGGGGAACTGAAGCTTTCTTT
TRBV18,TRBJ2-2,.,CASSPQGQNTGELFF,TGTGCCAGCTCACCACAGGGACAGAACACCGGGGAGCTGTTTTTT
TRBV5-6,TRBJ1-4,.,CASRTYRSGGRKLFF,TGTGCCAGCAGAACATACCGGAGCGGAGGGAGGAAACTGTTTTTT
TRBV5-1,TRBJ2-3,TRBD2,CASSSGGRGSRTDTQYF,TGCGCCAGCTCTAGCGGGGGGCGAGGTTCCCGCACAGATACGCAGTATTTT
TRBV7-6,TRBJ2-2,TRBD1,CASSWDRGTGELFF,TGTGCCAGCAGCTGGGACAGGGGAACCGGGGAGCTGTTTTTT
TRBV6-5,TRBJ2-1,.,CASGNQWDSYNEQFF,TGTGCCAGCGGGAACCAATGGGACTCCTACAATGAGCAGTTCTTC
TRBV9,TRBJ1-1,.,CASSEVLNTEAFF,TGTGCCAGCAGCGAGGTCCTGAACACTGAAGCTTTCTTT
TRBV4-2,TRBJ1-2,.,CASSQDLSGPGYTF,TGTGCCAGCAGCCAAGATTTGTCAGGGCCTGGCTACACCTTC
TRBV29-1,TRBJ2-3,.,CSVSRPLGTDTQYF,TGCAGCGTTTCCCGGCCGCTCGGGACAGATACGCAGTATTTT